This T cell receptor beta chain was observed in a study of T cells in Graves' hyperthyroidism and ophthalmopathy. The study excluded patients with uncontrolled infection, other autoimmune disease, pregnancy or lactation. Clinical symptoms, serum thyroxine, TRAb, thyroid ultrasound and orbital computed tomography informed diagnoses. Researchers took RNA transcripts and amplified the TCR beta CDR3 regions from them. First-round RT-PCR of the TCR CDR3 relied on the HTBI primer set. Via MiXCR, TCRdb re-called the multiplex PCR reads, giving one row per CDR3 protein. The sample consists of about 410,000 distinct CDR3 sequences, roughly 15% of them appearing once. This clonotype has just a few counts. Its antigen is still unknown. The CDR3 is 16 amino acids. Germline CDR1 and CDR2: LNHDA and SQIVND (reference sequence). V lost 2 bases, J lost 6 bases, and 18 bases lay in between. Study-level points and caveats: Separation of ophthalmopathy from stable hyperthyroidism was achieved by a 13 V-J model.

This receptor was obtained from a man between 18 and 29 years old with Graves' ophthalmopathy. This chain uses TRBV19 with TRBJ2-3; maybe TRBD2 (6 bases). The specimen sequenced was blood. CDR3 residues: CASSIPRAGSADTQYF. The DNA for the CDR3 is TGTGCCAGTAGTATACCCCGCGCGGGGTCGGCGGATACGCAGTATTTT.